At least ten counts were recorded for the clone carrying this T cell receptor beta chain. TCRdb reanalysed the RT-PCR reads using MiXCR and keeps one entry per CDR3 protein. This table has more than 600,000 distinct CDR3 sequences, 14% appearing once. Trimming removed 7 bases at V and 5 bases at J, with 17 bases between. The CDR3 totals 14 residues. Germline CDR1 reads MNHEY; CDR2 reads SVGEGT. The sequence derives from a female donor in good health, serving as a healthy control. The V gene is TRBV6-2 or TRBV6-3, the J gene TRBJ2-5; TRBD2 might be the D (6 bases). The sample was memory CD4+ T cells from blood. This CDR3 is CASTQRRGGETQYF. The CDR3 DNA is TGTGCCAGCACTCAGCGGAGGGGTGGTGAGACCCAGTACTTC.